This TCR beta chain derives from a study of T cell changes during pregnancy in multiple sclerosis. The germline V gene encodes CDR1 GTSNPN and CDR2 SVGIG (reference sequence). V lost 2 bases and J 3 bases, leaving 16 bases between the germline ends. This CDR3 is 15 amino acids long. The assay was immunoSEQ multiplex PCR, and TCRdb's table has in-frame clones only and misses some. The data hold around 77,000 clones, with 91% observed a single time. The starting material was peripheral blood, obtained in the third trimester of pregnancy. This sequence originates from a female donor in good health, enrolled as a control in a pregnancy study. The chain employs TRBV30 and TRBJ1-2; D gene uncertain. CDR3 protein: CAWSTRGPLDYGYTF. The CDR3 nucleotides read TGTGCCTGGAGTACCCGGGGTCCGTTGGACTATGGCTACACCTTC.